Listed below are T cell receptor beta chains from one sample, sequenced in a study of T-cell memory formation after mild COVID-19. Each CDR3 protein is one row after TCRdb ran MiXCR on the 5' RACE reads. In the table there are around 150,000 distinct CDR3 sequences, more than 12% of which are singletons. The sample taken for sequencing was PBMCs or a T cell subset sorted from them (not recorded which). The receptors were gathered from an adult woman who had mild COVID-19 (a few samples of this study predate the infection). Cell type and time point are not known. Each CDR3 is given without its conserved first and last residue. Each record gives: V gene, J gene, CDR3 protein.

TRBV7-3,TRBJ2-7,ASSLQHGYEQY
TRBV29-1,TRBJ2-7,SVVGRTTYEQY
TRBV11-2,TRBJ2-1,ASSLGLAGGYEQF
TRBV5-8,TRBJ2-2,ASSSRDRGRTGELF
TRBV5-1,TRBJ2-1,ASSLSGQGNNEQF
TRBV29-1,TRBJ2-3,SVERADTQY
TRBV4-3,TRBJ2-3,ASSQDLLSPDTQY
TRBV5-6,TRBJ2-7,ASSKTGTYEQY
TRBV19,TRBJ1-5,ASSIEGGYNQPQH
TRBV5-1,TRBJ2-2,ASSSRGGAGELF
TRBV20-1,TRBJ1-6,SALGQGGVSPLH
TRBV7-9,TRBJ1-1,ASSLWEGGLTRPKMNTEAF
TRBV12-3/TRBV12-4,TRBJ2-2,ASSASSGRGGAGELF
TRBV24-1,TRBJ2-1,ATSGVPRDRGYNEQF
TRBV14,TRBJ1-1,ASSQVSYRYTEAF
TRBV13,TRBJ2-7,ASSLEGRGEQY
TRBV7-2,TRBJ2-3,ASSPYQVGQDTQY
TRBV3-1,TRBJ2-1,ASSHAFSSYNEQF
TRBV9,TRBJ2-1,ASSRDSAPHEQF
TRBV5-1,TRBJ2-5,ASSSLGLAQETQY
TRBV29-1,TRBJ2-1,SVEAGKSRV
TRBV18,TRBJ2-1,ASSPPGGGLYNEQF
TRBV7-9,TRBJ1-3,ASSPISSGNTIY
TRBV4-1,TRBJ2-3,ASRAAGESDTQY
TRBV19,TRBJ2-1,ASSIAGGPDEQF
TRBV7-2,TRBJ2-2,ASSLGPSGMNTGELF
TRBV29-1,TRBJ1-1,SVSSRGGNTEAF
TRBV9,TRBJ2-1,ASSFSGASSYNEQF
TRBV7-9,TRBJ2-7,ASSREQGSDEQY
TRBV7-3,TRBJ2-5,ASSLNSGETQY
TRBV7-9,TRBJ2-7,ASSPPLNEQY
TRBV6-5,TRBJ2-1,ASSYSAGALYNEQF
TRBV6-4,TRBJ1-1,ASSDSTGDTEAF
TRBV7-9,TRBJ2-1,ASKDAGLSRYNEQF
TRBV7-7,TRBJ2-3,ASSPDRGTDTQY
TRBV30,TRBJ2-2,AWSLNTGELF
TRBV19,TRBJ2-3,ASSIDLASRDTQY
TRBV7-9,TRBJ2-1,ASSSWAGAGGEQF
TRBV30,TRBJ1-5,AWSREGEQPQH
TRBV7-1,TRBJ1-2,ASSSGQWNNYGYT
TRBV7-9,TRBJ2-7,ASSSPPRYEQY
TRBV20-1,TRBJ2-7,SASLAANNEQY
TRBV29-1,TRBJ1-1,SVLLTGGVEAF
TRBV5-1,TRBJ2-1,ASALSGSTYNEQF
TRBV4-3,TRBJ2-3,ASSQDGGGPRTDTQY
TRBV25-1,TRBJ2-1,ASSRAGRYNEQF
TRBV20-1,TRBJ2-1,SANRPGTSYEQF
TRBV30,TRBJ2-5,AWRTRQVRFQETQY
TRBV5-4,TRBJ2-3,ASRQMEGDTQY
TRBV5-6,TRBJ2-1,ASSLEVVVTYNEQF
TRBV14,TRBJ1-6,ASGAADNSPLH
TRBV11-3,TRBJ2-1,ASSRDHNNEQF
TRBV15,TRBJ1-5,ATSRDFPGQNLDGPQH